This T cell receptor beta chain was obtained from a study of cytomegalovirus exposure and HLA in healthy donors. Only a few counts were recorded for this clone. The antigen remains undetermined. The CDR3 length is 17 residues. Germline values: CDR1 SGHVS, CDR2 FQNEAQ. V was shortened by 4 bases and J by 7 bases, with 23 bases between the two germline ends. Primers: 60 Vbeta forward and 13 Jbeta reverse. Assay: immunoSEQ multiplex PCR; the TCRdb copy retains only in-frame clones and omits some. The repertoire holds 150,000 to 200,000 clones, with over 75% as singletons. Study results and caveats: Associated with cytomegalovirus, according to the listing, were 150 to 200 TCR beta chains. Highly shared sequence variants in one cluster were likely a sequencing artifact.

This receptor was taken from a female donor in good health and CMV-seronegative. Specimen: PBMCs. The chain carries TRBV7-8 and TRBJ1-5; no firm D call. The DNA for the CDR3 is TGTGCCAGCAGCTCCAGACCGGGAGGACCAGCAGTCCAGCCCCAGCATTTT. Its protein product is CASSSRPGGPAVQPQHF.